What follows are 28 T cell receptor beta chains derived from one specimen sequenced in a study of monozygotic twins with inflammatory bowel disease. TCRdb re-called the 5' RACE reads and gives one entry per CDR3 protein, without DNA. The repertoire table contains about 110,000 distinct CDR3 sequences. The sample consisted of blood. These receptors came from a human donor with ulcerative colitis or Crohn's disease, or a healthy co-twin of an affected twin (not recorded which).

The chain is built from TRBV7-9 and TRBJ1-1. CDR3 length: 12 residues. Germline values: CDR1 SEHNR, CDR2 FQNEAQ (reference sequence). The CDR3 region is CASSLEQREAFF.

CDR3 in amino acids: CASSLQGGGNNEQFF. The chain joins TRBV5-1 to TRBJ2-1; as DNA is missing, the TRBD1 call by TCRdb cannot be tested. CDR1 and CDR2 (germline): SGHRS, YFSETQ. The CDR3 has 15 amino acids.

The chain recombines TRBV7-9 with TRBJ2-3; no DNA is available, so the TRBD2 call from TCRdb remains unchecked. The CDR3 length is 16 residues. Per germline, CDR1 SEHNR and CDR2 FQNEAQ (reference sequence). The CDR3 here is CASSLASGSGTDTQYF.

This rearrangement joins TRBV9 to TRBJ2-1; no DNA is available, so the TRBD2 call from TCRdb remains unchecked. CDR1 and CDR2 from the germline V gene are SGDLS and YYNGEE. The CDR3 sequence is 16 residues long. The chain's CDR3 is CASSFGEGDSYNEQFF. Combining the CDR3 with reference TRBV9 and TRBJ2-1 gives the whole variable domain DSGVTQTPKHLITATGQRVTLRCSPRSGDLSVYWYQQSLDQGLQFLIQYYNGEERAKGNILERFSAQQFPDLHSELNLSSLELGDSALYFCASSFGEGDSYNEQFFGPGTRLTVL.

V is TRBV4-3 and J is TRBJ2-2. This CDR3 is 19 amino acids long. CDR1 is LGHNA and CDR2 is YSLEER in the germline V gene. This CDR3 is CASSQDLVGGQANTGELFF.

V is TRBV18 and J is TRBJ2-1; TCRdb's D gene call, TRBD1, goes unchecked for lack of DNA. The CDR3 spans 16 residues. The germline V gene has CDR1 KGHSH and CDR2 LQKENI. The CDR3 is CASSPDRGRPIHEQFF. The full variable domain, with the rest looked up from reference TRBV18 and TRBJ2-1, is NAGVMQNPRHLVRRRGQEARLRCSPMKGHSHVYWYRQLPEEGLKFMVYLQKENIIDESGMPKERFSAEFPKEGPSILRIQQVVRGDSAAYFCASSPDRGRPIHEQFFGPGTRLTVL.

The chain links TRBV28 to TRBJ2-7; checking the TCRdb D call of TRBD2 is not possible without DNA. This CDR3 is built from 16 residues. Germline V gene data show CDR1 as MDHEN and CDR2 as SYDVKM. This CDR3 reads CASSLSPSGGLDEQYF.

V is TRBV7-2 and J is TRBJ2-3; TCRdb calls TRBD2, which cannot be checked without DNA. CDR1 SGHTA and CDR2 FQGNSA come from the germline V gene. The CDR3 covers 15 residues. CDR3 amino acids: CASSRKAGSTDTQYF.

The chain links TRBV5-5 to TRBJ1-1; the D call from TCRdb, TRBD1, cannot be confirmed without DNA. Per germline, CDR1 SGHKS and CDR2 YYEKEE (reference sequence). This CDR3 region has 17 residues. The CDR3 here is CASNHRDRGVMNTEAFF.

This rearrangement joins TRBV7-2 to TRBJ2-4; TCRdb names TRBD1, which stays unverified in the absence of DNA. The CDR3 sequence is 17 residues long. Germline-derived CDR1 and CDR2 are SGHTA and FQGNSA. The CDR3 protein is CASSPSRQGAAKNIQYF.

J is TRBJ1-6 and V is TRBV10-3. CDR3 length: 13 amino acids. The V gene's germline CDR1 is ENHRY and CDR2 SYGVKD. The CDR3 protein is CAIKAERTSPLHF.

The gene calls are TRBV11-1 and TRBJ2-7; TCRdb outputs TRBD1, but without DNA this stays unchecked. The germline V gene has CDR1 SGHAT and CDR2 FQDESV (reference sequence). The CDR3 loop spans 16 amino acids. The CDR3 sequence: CASSLIPAEGANEQYF.

The chain couples TRBV23-1 to TRBJ2-7; the TRBD1 assignment by TCRdb is unverifiable without DNA. TRBV23-1 is designated an ORF whose function remains uncertain. The CDR3 totals 14 residues. The CDR3 sequence: CASSQSGTQYEQYF.

This chain joins TRBV7-2 and TRBJ2-2; TCRdb reports TRBD2, a call that lacks DNA to check it against. This CDR3 region has 16 residues. The germline CDR1 and CDR2 sequences are SGHTA and FQGNSA. Here the CDR3 reads CASSSQEAGRREHLFF.

This chain joins TRBV28 and TRBJ2-1; TCRdb selects TRBD2, and the lack of DNA leaves this call unchecked. The CDR3 contains 15 residues. Germline V gene sequence: CDR1 MDHEN, CDR2 SYDVKM. The CDR3 loop is CASSLLAGPYNEQFF.

The J gene is TRBJ2-3, the V gene TRBV11-2. Germline CDR1 reads SGHAT; CDR2 reads FQNNGV. The CDR3 runs 14 residues. This CDR3 reads CASSLGERADTQYF.

The chain recombines TRBV20-1 with TRBJ2-3; TCRdb lists TRBD1, though no DNA is available to test this call. Germline CDR1 is DFQATT and CDR2 is SNEGSKA (reference sequence). This CDR3 is 14 amino acids long. The CDR3 loop reads CSPAGGGIADTQYF.

The chain is built from TRBV5-1 and TRBJ1-1. Germline V gene lookup returns CDR1 SGHRS and CDR2 YFSETQ. The CDR3 contains 14 residues. CDR3 loop: CASSLRGQNTEAFF. Full variable domain (missing parts from reference TRBV5-1 and TRBJ1-1): KAGVTQTPRYLIKTRGQQVTLSCSPISGHRSVSWYQQTPGQGLQFLFEYFSETQRNKGNFPGRFSGRQFSNSRSEMNVSTLELGDSALYLCASSLRGQNTEAFFGQGTRLTVV.

The V call is TRBV20-1, the J call TRBJ1-1. Germline CDR1 is DFQATT and CDR2 is SNEGSKA (reference sequence). There are 11 residues in the CDR3. Here the CDR3 reads CSPYRNTEAFF.

J is TRBJ2-3 and V is TRBV7-8; there is no DNA to check the TCRdb D call of TRBD1. The CDR3 extends over 15 amino acids. CDR1 and CDR2 from the germline V gene are SGHVS and FQNEAQ. CDR3 region: CASSLRQGAEDTQYF.

The rearrangement uses TRBV28 and TRBJ1-1; TCRdb's assignment of TRBD1 cannot be checked, as there is no DNA. This CDR3 contains 16 residues. The V gene's germline CDR1 is MDHEN and CDR2 SYDVKM. Here the CDR3 reads CATVSSLGGRDTEAFF.

The chain combines TRBV6-2 or TRBV6-3 with TRBJ2-4; TCRdb outputs TRBD1, but without DNA this stays unchecked. CDR3 length: 17 amino acids. Germline V gene data show CDR1 as MNHEY and CDR2 as SVGEGT. CDR3 residues: CASSYSGQIIAKNIQYF.

The gene calls are TRBV24-1 and TRBJ2-1. CDR1 is KGHDR and CDR2 is SFDVKD in the germline V gene. This CDR3 spans 15 amino acids. CDR3 residues: CATSDSGFPYNEQFF.

The chain combines TRBV5-6 with TRBJ2-1; TCRdb's D gene call, TRBD2, goes unchecked for lack of DNA. Germline CDR1 SGHDT, CDR2 YYEEEE. This CDR3 contains 14 residues. The CDR3 spells CASSPGTSGSEQFF.

V gene TRBV20-1 combines with J gene TRBJ1-2; the TCRdb call, TRBD1, lacks DNA for checking. Germline CDR1 and CDR2: DFQATT and SNEGSKA (reference sequence). This CDR3 is 14 amino acids long. Here the CDR3 reads CSARSVDSVYGYTF.

The rearrangement joins TRBV2 to TRBJ2-5; TCRdb names TRBD1, which stays unverified in the absence of DNA. Germline CDR1 and CDR2: SNHLY and FYNNEI. The CDR3 contains 11 residues. The CDR3 is CASSGGGAQYF.

The gene calls are TRBV7-2 and TRBJ1-1; lacking DNA, the TRBD1 call made by TCRdb goes unchecked. Per germline, CDR1 SGHTA and CDR2 FQGNSA. The CDR3 runs 15 residues. The CDR3 loop is CASSYGGGVNTEAFF.

This chain connects TRBV3-1 to TRBJ2-3. The CDR3 sequence is 12 residues long. CDR1 is LGHDT and CDR2 is YNNKEL in the germline V gene (reference sequence). CDR3 in amino acids: CASSQDQDTQYF.